The entry below describes one TCR beta chain. Its antigen is unidentified. One entry per CDR3 protein, called by TCRdb with MiXCR from the reads. The repertoire holds 75,000 to 100,000 distinct CDR3 sequences, with about 29% as singletons. The source of the sample is a study of T cell repertoires in cytomegalovirus infection. Study overall: CMV epitopes, recently identified HLA-C-restricted and well-studied HLA-B-restricted, were used.

Overall study findings and caveats: There were HLA-C-restricted CMV-specific TCR beta clonotypes dominating the ex vivo response. Pooled public TCR beta family frequency picked out CMV carriers with the relevant HLA.

The source of this sequence is a human donor in good health (CMV status not recorded). Some clones in this sample may be carry-over from other donors' samples. The sample in question was CD8+ T cells from cultured PBMCs, obtained from culture after CMV antigen stimulation.

CDR3 in DNA: TGTGCCACCAGCAGAGAACTGAACACCGGGGAGCTGTTTTTT. It encodes CATSRELNTGELFF. The rearrangement uses TRBV15 and TRBJ2-2; no firm D call. Per the germline V gene, CDR1 is LNHNV and CDR2 is YYDKDF (reference sequence). V gave up 0 bases and J gave up 1 base, with 3 bases separating them. The CDR3 totals 14 residues.